The 32 T cell receptor beta chains presented below share a single source sample, sequenced in a study of vaccination effects on CD4 cells after COVID-19. Antigen-specific CD4+ T cells were first expanded with viral peptide pools by the ViraFEST assay and only then sequenced. Culturing for nine to ten days preceded CD4+ T cell isolation. Sometime from March through December 2020, the person acquired a SARS-CoV-2 infection that PCR confirmed. Using immunoSEQ multiplex PCR, the repertoire was profiled, and TCRdb retains in-frame clones only, with some absent. This sample has under 35,000 clones, with approximately 72% found just once. These receptors have no identified antigens. The sample was CD4+ T cells from PBMCs cultured with a peptide pool, taken before COVID-19 vaccination. The source is a human donor who had a prior SARS-CoV-2 infection.

CDR3: CASSNSLNTEAFF. In DNA, the CDR3 is TGTGCCAGCAGTAACAGCTTGAACACTGAAGCTTTCTTT. This chain links TRBV2 with TRBJ1-1; D is unresolved. V lost 5 bases to trimming and J lost 0 bases, with 7 bases between them. Per the germline V gene, CDR1 is SNHLY and CDR2 is FYNNEI. There are 13 residues in the CDR3.

The chain is built from TRBV6-6 and TRBJ2-7, with 11 bases that match TRBD2. The CDR3 runs to 14 residues. Germline V CDR1 and CDR2: MNHNY, SVGAGI (reference sequence). With V trimmed by 6 bases and J by 3 bases, 4 bases remained unmatched. Here the CDR3 reads CASSRLAGFYEQYF. As DNA, the CDR3 is TGTGCCAGCAGCCGACTAGCGGGATTCTACGAGCAGTACTTC.

This clone was found a few times. The gene calls are TRBV3-1 (or the pseudogene TRBV3-2) and TRBJ1-3; no definite D call. The ends were cut back, 2 bases at V and 8 bases at J, with 25 bases in the middle. Germline CDR1 reads LGHDT; CDR2 reads YNNKEL (reference sequence). The CDR3 runs to 18 residues. The CDR3 protein is CASSQRFRLDISEDTIYF. The CDR3 nucleotides are TGTGCCAGCAGCCAACGCTTTCGGCTCGACATTTCCGAGGACACCATATATTTT.

This clone has just a few counts. V usage is TRBV9 and J usage is TRBJ2-7, with 13 bases fitting TRBD2. Losses at the gene ends were 3 bases for V and 9 bases for J; bases not matched to a gene: 9. This CDR3 region has 15 residues. Germline V CDR1 and CDR2: SGDLS, YYNGEE. The CDR3 is CASSALAGGPGPQYF. In DNA, the CDR3 is TGTGCCAGCAGCGCACTAGCGGGAGGGCCTGGTCCGCAGTACTTC.

The CDR3, as DNA: TGTGCCAGCAGGAGTCGGGGCGGTACCGGGGAGCTGTTTTTT. This encodes CASRSRGGTGELFF. The chain has TRBV7-8 and TRBJ2-2, with D perhaps being TRBD1 or TRBD2 (5 bases each). CDR1 and CDR2 from the germline V gene are SGHVS and FQNEAQ. Trimming removed 6 bases from V and 5 bases from J, with 13 bases in between. This CDR3 spans 14 amino acids. Looking up the rest from reference TRBV7-8 and TRBJ2-2 gives the full variable domain: GAGVSQSPRYKVAKRGQDVALRCDPISGHVSLFWYQQALGQGPEFLTYFQNEAQLDKSGLPSDRFFAERPEGSVSTLKIQRTQQEDSAVYLCASRSRGGTGELFFGEGSRLTVL.

This clone occurred a few times. The rearrangement joins TRBV2 to TRBJ1-5, with a possible D match to TRBD1 (6 bases). V was cut by 4 bases and J by 7 bases, with 11 bases left in between. Germline V gene data show CDR1 as SNHLY and CDR2 as FYNNEI. CDR3 length: 13 amino acids. The DNA for the CDR3 is TGTGCCAGCAGTGTGCACACAGGGCAGCCCCAGCATTTT. Translation: CASSVHTGQPQHF.

This clone was counted between two and nine times. The rearrangement joins TRBV9 to TRBJ2-7; D is perhaps TRBD2 (6 bases). Trimming cost V 2 bases and J 4 bases, with 13 bases left between them. CDR1 and CDR2 from the germline V gene are SGDLS and YYNGEE. This CDR3 is 14 amino acids long. Written as DNA, the CDR3 is TGTGCCAGCAGCGTTCACGGGAGTGGATACGAGCAGTACTTC. This translates into CASSVHGSGYEQYF.

This clone has more than one count but fewer than ten. The rearrangement uses TRBV6-5 and TRBJ1-4; tentative D call: TRBD1 (6 bases). Between the trimmed V and J ends, which lost 6 bases and 8 bases, there was a span of 16 bases. Germline V gene data show CDR1 as MNHEY and CDR2 as SVGAGI. This CDR3 has 14 residues. The DNA of the CDR3 is TGTGCCAGCAGCCGAGCAGGGGAGGTCGAAAAACTGTTTTTT. It encodes CASSRAGEVEKLFF.

The chain links TRBV10-1 to TRBJ2-7, with a weak D call TRBD1 (6 bases). Germline CDR1 WNHNN, CDR2 SYGVQD (reference sequence). V was clipped by 6 bases and J by 12 bases, with 27 bases between them. The CDR3 is 15 residues long. The CDR3 region has the DNA TGCGCCAGCAGGATGGGCGGACAGCCGAATCTAGGGCCGTACTTC. Translation gives CASRMGGQPNLGPYF.

The chain employs TRBV11-2 and TRBJ2-7, with D hard to call. The CDR3 runs 15 residues. V was cut by 0 bases and J by 1 base, with 10 bases left in between. Germline lookup yields CDR1 SGHAT and CDR2 FQNNGV. The CDR3 region has the DNA TGTGCCAGCAGCTTAGAGGGCCTGCATTCCTACGAGCAGTACTTC. Protein sequence: CASSLEGLHSYEQYF.

J is TRBJ2-7 and V is TRBV6-5, with TRBD1 matching 9 bases. Germline V lookup: CDR1 MNHEY, CDR2 SVGAGI. The CDR3 has 15 residues. With V trimmed by 6 bases and J by 1 base, 7 bases remained unmatched. The CDR3: CASRKDRGASYEQYF. As DNA, the CDR3 is TGTGCCAGCAGAAAGGACAGGGGCGCGTCCTACGAGCAGTACTTC.

The J gene is TRBJ2-6, the V gene TRBV5-4; unclear D gene. This CDR3 has 16 residues. The ends were cut back, 3 bases at V and 1 base at J, with 11 bases in the middle. The germline V gene encodes CDR1 SGHNT and CDR2 YYREEE (reference sequence). The CDR3 region is CASSSFSRSGANVLTF. The CDR3 nucleotides read TGTGCCAGCAGCTCTTTCAGCAGATCTGGGGCCAACGTCCTGACTTTC.

The count of this clone is one. This rearrangement joins TRBV19 to TRBJ1-6, with 7 bases matching TRBD1. The germline V gene has CDR1 LNHDA and CDR2 SQIVND (reference sequence). V shed 6 bases and J 10 bases; nucleotides not matched to a gene: 9. CDR3 length: 14 residues. The CDR3 DNA sequence: TGTGCCAGTAGACCCCAGGGGGATGAGTCACCCCTCCACTTT. This translates into CASRPQGDESPLHF.

The chain joins TRBV5-1 to TRBJ2-7, with 11 bases aligning to TRBD2. Germline CDR1 reads SGHRS; CDR2 reads YFSETQ. This CDR3 contains 15 residues. Trimming at V came to 4 bases and at J to 7 bases, leaving 10 bases not matched to a gene. CDR3: CASSVTSGVSGEQYF. The CDR3, as DNA: TGCGCCAGCAGCGTGACTAGCGGGGTCTCGGGAGAGCAGTACTTC.

The chain joins TRBV18 to TRBJ1-2, with D possibly being TRBD1 (6 bases). CDR1 is KGHSH and CDR2 is LQKENI in the germline V gene. The CDR3 loop spans 14 amino acids. Trimming cost V 4 bases and J 6 bases, with 15 bases left between them. CDR3 loop: CASSQIQGRDGYTF. In DNA form, the CDR3 reads TGTGCCAGCTCACAAATCCAGGGGCGGGATGGCTACACCTTC.

The chain combines TRBV30 with TRBJ1-4; no clear D. This CDR3 comprises 13 residues. Germline V gene lookup returns CDR1 GTSNPN and CDR2 SVGIG (reference sequence). The germline V and J ends were trimmed by 3 bases and 8 bases, with 13 bases remaining between them. As DNA, the CDR3 is TGTGCCTGGAGCCCCGAGGGTAAAGAAAAACTGTTTTTT. Residues: CAWSPEGKEKLFF.

V usage is TRBV3-1 (or the pseudogene TRBV3-2) and J usage is TRBJ1-2; no definite D call. The CDR3 contains 14 residues. From germline, CDR1 is LGHDT and CDR2 YNNKEL (reference sequence). With 5 bases removed from V and 8 bases from J, the gap between germline ends came to 18 bases. The CDR3 reads CASSATHRENGYTF. Written as DNA, the CDR3 is TGTGCCAGCAGCGCGACCCATAGGGAAAACGGCTACACCTTC.

This chain links TRBV11-2 with TRBJ2-7, with TRBD2 identical over 7 bases. The CDR3 spans 14 residues. The germline V gene encodes CDR1 SGHAT and CDR2 FQNNGV. With V trimmed by 7 bases and J by 5 bases, 11 bases remained unmatched. CDR3 sequence reads: CASTQLASDHEQYF. CDR3 nucleotide sequence: TGTGCCAGCACCCAACTAGCGAGCGACCACGAGCAGTACTTC.

The CDR3 region is CASSLSPGQGNYEQYF. CDR3 nucleotide sequence: TGCGCCAGCAGCTTATCCCCCGGGCAGGGAAACTACGAGCAGTACTTC. V and J are TRBV5-1 and TRBJ2-7; weak D call: TRBD1 (5 bases). The germline V and J ends were trimmed by 2 bases and 3 bases, with 18 bases remaining between them. The germline V gene has CDR1 SGHRS and CDR2 YFSETQ. This CDR3 contains 16 residues.

The chain is built from TRBV18 and TRBJ1-2; no firm D call. The CDR3 has 13 residues. V was cut by 6 bases and J by 7 bases, with 15 bases left in between. Per germline, CDR1 KGHSH and CDR2 LQKENI. The CDR3 reads CASSPDTESGYTF. The CDR3 nucleotides read TGTGCCAGCTCGCCCGACACGGAGAGTGGCTACACCTTC.

As concerns this clone: The sample has other DNA sequences that encode this CDR3 too. The chain joins TRBV5-4 to TRBJ2-3; 7 nucleotides align to TRBD2. Unmatched junction bases numbered 9, after V lost 6 bases and J lost 2 bases. Germline V gene lookup returns CDR1 SGHNT and CDR2 YYREEE (reference sequence). CDR3 length: 15 amino acids. CDR3 amino acids: CASTRSLADTDTQYF. Written as DNA, the CDR3 is TGTGCCAGCACCAGATCCCTAGCGGACACAGATACGCAGTATTTT.

The chain carries TRBV5-6 and TRBJ2-5; the D is unclear. CDR1 SGHDT and CDR2 YYEEEE come from the germline V gene. CDR3 length: 11 residues. The ends were cut back, 4 bases at V and 4 bases at J, with 5 bases in the middle. As DNA, the CDR3 is TGTGCCAGCAGCCTACGAGAGACCCAGTACTTC. Amino acids: CASSLRETQYF.

The J gene is TRBJ2-5, the V gene TRBV27, with D unresolved. V was pared by 5 bases and J by 3 bases, with 1 base between. Germline loops: CDR1 MNHEY, CDR2 SMNVEV (reference sequence). This CDR3 comprises 10 residues. CDR3 bases: TGTGCCAGCAGTAAAGAGACCCAGTACTTC. Translating it yields CASSKETQYF.

CDR3 sequence (DNA): TGTGCCAGCAGCGACCCCAGGAGGAACACCGGGGAGCTGTTTTTT. Its translation is CASSDPRRNTGELFF. The V and J genes are TRBV7-9 and TRBJ2-2; D gene ambiguous. Trimming stripped 5 bases from V and 1 base from J, with 11 bases between. CDR3 size: 15 residues. Germline loops: CDR1 SEHNR, CDR2 FQNEAQ (reference sequence). The full variable domain, with the rest looked up from reference TRBV7-9 and TRBJ2-2, is DTGVSQNPRHKITKRGQNVTFRCDPISEHNRLYWYRQTLGQGPEFLTYFQNEAQLEKSRLLSDRFSAERPKGSFSTLEIQRTEQGDSAMYLCASSDPRRNTGELFFGEGSRLTVL.

V usage is TRBV5-1 and J usage is TRBJ2-1; 14 bases are a match to TRBD2. CDR3 size: 15 residues. Germline V gene data show CDR1 as SGHRS and CDR2 as YFSETQ. With 0 bases clipped from V and 10 bases from J, the junction kept 3 bases outside the gene matches. For the CDR3, the DNA is TGCGCCAGCAGCTTGGGACTAGCGGGAGGGAAAGAGCAGTTCTTC. It yields the protein CASSLGLAGGKEQFF.

This clone was counted a few times. V gene TRBV7-9 combines with J gene TRBJ1-5; D is undetermined. Germline loops: CDR1 SEHNR, CDR2 FQNEAQ (reference sequence). Trimming left V 11 bases short and J 2 bases short, with 13 bases between. This CDR3 is 13 amino acids long. The CDR3 sequence: CAVQRVGNQPQHF. CDR3 DNA sequence: TGTGCCGTCCAGCGTGTTGGCAATCAGCCCCAGCATTTT.

Of note for this clone: At one boundary the junction diverges from the germline segment, which might be a read error. The J gene is TRBJ1-4, the V gene TRBV19; TRBD1 aligns across 9 bases. CDR3 length: 12 amino acids. Germline V gene sequence: CDR1 LNHDA, CDR2 SQIVND (reference sequence). The DNA of the CDR3 is TGTGCCAGTAGTGTGACAGGGGGGACCCGCTTCTTT. Amino acids: CASSVTGGTRFF.

The chain recombines TRBV18 with TRBJ1-1; tentatively, D is TRBD1 (5 bases). Trimming took off 4 bases at V and 1 base at J, with 7 bases between the two ends. The germline V gene has CDR1 KGHSH and CDR2 LQKENI. This CDR3 comprises 13 residues. DNA of the CDR3: TGTGCCAGCTCACAGCAGGGGAACACTGAAGCTTTCTTT. Amino acids: CASSQQGNTEAFF.

This clone appeared once. The CDR3 loop is CASSRHPGLAGGRHLYEQYF. For the CDR3, the DNA is TGTGCCAGCAGCCGCCACCCGGGACTAGCGGGCGGACGCCACCTATACGAGCAGTACTTC. The gene calls are TRBV6-6 and TRBJ2-7; 12 bases match TRBD2. V trimming: 6 bases; J trimming: 4 bases; junction bases outside the gene matches: 22. Germline V gene data show CDR1 as MNHNY and CDR2 as SVGAGI (reference sequence). The CDR3 is made up of 20 amino acids.

The chain couples TRBV2 to TRBJ1-2; TRBD1 is a possible D gene (6 bases). The germline CDR1 and CDR2 sequences are SNHLY and FYNNEI. The CDR3 extends over 11 amino acids. Trimming took off 8 bases at V and 5 bases at J, with 9 bases between the two ends. CDR3 protein: CASADSYGYTF. The CDR3 DNA reads as TGTGCCAGCGCGGACAGTTATGGCTACACCTTC.

The V call is TRBV5-1, the J call TRBJ2-3, with TRBD2 matching 7 bases. With V trimmed by 0 bases and J by 1 base, 5 bases remained unmatched. The CDR3 sequence is 16 residues long. The germline gives CDR1 SGHRS, CDR2 YFSETQ. The CDR3, as DNA: TGCGCCAGCAGCTTGGCCGGGGGGTCTCGCACAGATACGCAGTATTTT. Amino acids: CASSLAGGSRTDTQYF. Full variable domain (outside the CDR3, taken from reference TRBV5-1 and TRBJ2-3): KAGVTQTPRYLIKTRGQQVTLSCSPISGHRSVSWYQQTPGQGLQFLFEYFSETQRNKGNFPGRFSGRQFSNSRSEMNVSTLELGDSALYLCASSLAGGSRTDTQYFGPGTRLTVL.

This chain connects TRBV7-9 to TRBJ1-2; 10 bases are shared with TRBD1. This CDR3 is 13 amino acids long. The junction had 8 bases not matched to a gene; V was cut back by 9 bases and J by 7 bases. Per the germline V gene, CDR1 is SEHNR and CDR2 is FQNEAQ (reference sequence). CDR3 amino acids: CASRTGGSVGYTF. For the CDR3, the DNA is TGTGCCAGTAGGACAGGGGGTTCAGTTGGCTACACCTTC.